The clone carrying this TCR beta chain was seen a handful of times. Its target is unknown. The authors ran a second PCR of 7 to 11 cycles using a sample-barcoded 5' primer and a J-beta primer mix. TCRdb recomputed calls from the 5' RACE reads with MiXCR, one row per CDR3 protein. The sample consists of 700,000 or so distinct CDR3 sequences, about 43% of them appearing once. These data originate in a study of blood T cells in healthy people across ages. The overall study: Per two T cells, template switching captured roughly one barcoded beta molecule.

General study results and limits: Age showed a roughly linear inverse relationship with TCR beta diversity per million T cells. There was no known CMV status for donors, so expanded clonotype changes were possibly confounded.

Germline loops: CDR1 LGHDT, CDR2 YNNKEL (reference sequence). The V end was cut by 1 base, the J end by 7 bases, with 13 bases between. The CDR3 runs 15 residues. The sequence came from a man older than 75 in good health. V and J are TRBV3-1 and TRBJ1-4; D call uncertain. Source material: blood. This CDR3 reads CASSQGGFRSEKLFF. The CDR3 region has the DNA TGTGCCAGCAGCCAAGGAGGATTTCGCAGTGAAAAACTGTTTTTT.